The clone carrying this T cell receptor beta chain has only a few counts. Its antigen remains unknown. From germline, CDR1 is MGHRA and CDR2 YSYEKL. V lost 4 bases, J lost 5 bases, and 14 bases lay in between. There are 14 residues in the CDR3. This record comes from a study of identical twins. Study outcomes and limitations: Reduced insertions were recorded for abundant cord blood beta clonotypes, with no such pattern in memory repertoires.

MiXCR was run by TCRdb on the 5' RACE reads, yielding one entry per CDR3 protein. The table has 1,800,000 or so distinct CDR3 sequences, about 32% seen once. This receptor was taken from a newborn girl in good health. The source material was cord blood. This sequence joins TRBV4-1 and TRBJ2-5; D gene unclear. CDR3: CASSPRGLVETQYF. The CDR3 DNA follows: TGCGCCAGCAGCCCTCGTGGTCTAGTGGAGACCCAGTACTTC.